This T cell receptor beta chain is drawn from a study of cytomegalovirus exposure and HLA in healthy donors. Healthy people donating bone marrow made up the donors. The PCR ran on 60 Vbeta and 13 Jbeta primers. Assay: immunoSEQ multiplex PCR; the TCRdb copy retains only in-frame clones and omits some. The data show 100,000 to 150,000 clones, with 65% to 75% seen just once and 4% held by the top ten. Germline values: CDR1 SGHTA, CDR2 FQGNSA. V lost 1 base and J 0 bases, leaving 16 bases between the germline ends. The CDR3 contains 18 residues. Findings and caveats of the study: A later analysis found TCR association rates differed by HLA locus, highest for DRB1 and lowest for HLA-C. The authors later linked a missense DCLRE1C variant to TCR beta V- and J-gene trimming.

This clone was picked up one time. Its antigen is still unknown. Sequencing was carried out using PBMCs. The TCR comes from a man aged 40-55 years in good health and CMV-seropositive. V gene TRBV7-2 combines with J gene TRBJ2-4; D ambiguous. Here the CDR3 DNA reads TGTGCCAGCAGCTTAGACAGACCGATACTTCTAGCCAAAAACATTCAGTACTTC. Translating it yields CASSLDRPILLAKNIQYF.